This T cell receptor beta chain comes out of a study of identical twins. In this sample, this clonotype turned up once. Germline loops: CDR1 LGHNA, CDR2 YSLEER. V lost 4 bases to trimming and J lost 3 bases; unmatched junction nucleotides: 9. This CDR3 region has 16 residues. TCRdb reprocessed the 5' RACE reads via MiXCR and lists one record per CDR3 protein. The data hold around 200,000 distinct CDR3 sequences, with less than 10% observed a single time. The receptor's source is a woman aged 18-30 years in good health. The genes are TRBV4-3 and TRBJ2-1; 7 nucleotides align to TRBD2. The source material was memory (CD45RO+) T cells sorted from blood. CDR3 amino acids: CASSRMLAENYNEQFF. The CDR3 coding sequence is TGCGCCAGCAGCCGAATGCTAGCGGAGAACTACAATGAGCAGTTCTTC.